The next 3 T cell receptor beta chains were all read from a single sample in a study of blood T cell repertoires in COVID-19. This table comes from immunoSEQ multiplex PCR, and its TCRdb copy is limited to in-frame clones, with some not included. The table has nearly 100,000 clones, roughly four fifths seen once. Sequencing input: peripheral blood. Receptors were obtained from an older man with acute or convalescent COVID-19.

The chain recombines TRBV24-1 with TRBJ2-3; 8 positions match TRBD2. With V trimmed by 4 bases and J by 0 bases, 8 bases remained unmatched. The germline V gene encodes CDR1 KGHDR and CDR2 SFDVKD. This CDR3 is built from 17 residues. CDR3 sequence (DNA): TGTGCCACCAGTGAGTCTATAGCGGGGCGCAGCACAGATACGCAGTATTTT. It is translated as CATSESIAGRSTDTQYF.

This clone was counted once. This rearrangement joins TRBV11-2 to TRBJ2-1; D might be TRBD2 (6 bases). The CDR3 runs to 15 residues. Looked up from germline, CDR1 is SGHAT and CDR2 is FQNNGV. Trimming removed 3 bases from V and 4 bases from J, with 13 bases in between. The CDR3 sequence: CASSFRDSQYNEQFF. In DNA form, the CDR3 reads TGTGCCAGCAGCTTTCGGGACTCCCAGTACAATGAGCAGTTCTTC.

The count of this clone is one. The gene calls are TRBV4-2 and TRBJ2-1, with 7 bases matching TRBD2. The CDR3 consists of 17 residues. Losses at the gene ends were 0 bases for V and 6 bases for J; bases not matched to a gene: 11. The germline gives CDR1 LGHNA, CDR2 YNFKEQ. CDR3 sequence: CASSQDLGASGGNEQFF. The CDR3 nucleotides read TGTGCCAGCAGCCAAGATTTAGGAGCTAGCGGCGGCAATGAGCAGTTCTTC.